The entry below describes one T cell receptor (beta chain). The record originates from a study of control samples from healthy donors and cancer patients. Sequencing used immunoSEQ multiplex PCR; TCRdb keeps in-frame clones, though not all of them. The table lists 130,000 or so clones, around 94% of them singletons. Germline V gives CDR1 SEHNR, CDR2 FQNEAQ (reference sequence). CDR3 length equals 14 residues. The J segment lost 10 bases and the V segment lost 4 bases, leaving 7 bases of the junction unmatched. The chain uses TRBV7-9 and TRBJ1-6, with 7 bases lining up with TRBD1. Sequencing was done on a sample of blood. The receptor comes from a man aged 40-50 years in good health. The CDR3 DNA is TGTGCCAGCAGCTCCGGGACAGTGGGGTCACCCCTCCACTTT. Translation: CASSSGTVGSPLHF.